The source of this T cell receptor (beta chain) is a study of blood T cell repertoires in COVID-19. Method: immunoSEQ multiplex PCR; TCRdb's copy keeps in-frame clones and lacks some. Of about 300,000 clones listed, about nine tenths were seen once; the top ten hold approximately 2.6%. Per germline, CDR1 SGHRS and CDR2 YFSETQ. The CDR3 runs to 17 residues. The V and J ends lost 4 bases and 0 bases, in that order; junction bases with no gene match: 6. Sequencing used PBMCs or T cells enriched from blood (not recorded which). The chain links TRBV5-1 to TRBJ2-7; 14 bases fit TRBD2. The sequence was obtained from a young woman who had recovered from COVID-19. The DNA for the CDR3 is TGCGCCAGCAGCCCCGGGACTAGCGGGGGCAGCTCCTACGAGCAGTACTTC. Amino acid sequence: CASSPGTSGGSSYEQYF.